A single sample is the source of the 26 T cell receptor beta chains below, sequenced in a study of blood T cell repertoires in COVID-19. Assay used: immunoSEQ multiplex PCR; TCRdb lists only in-frame clones, some missing. The table lists about 150,000 clones, under 95% of them singletons. Sequenced material: peripheral blood. All receptors come from a man aged 50 or older with acute or convalescent COVID-19.

The rearrangement uses TRBV30 and TRBJ2-7; D gene uncertain. Trimming left V 3 bases short and J 0 bases short, with 6 bases between. This CDR3 has 12 amino acids. Germline V CDR1 and CDR2: GTSNPN, SVGIG (reference sequence). CDR3 DNA: TGTGCCTGGAGAAGGAGCTCCTACGAGCAGTACGTC. This translates into CAWRRSSYEQYV.

This clone has only a few counts. The chain carries TRBV7-2 and TRBJ2-5; maybe TRBD2 (6 bases). This CDR3 is built from 15 residues. Looked up from germline, CDR1 is SGHTA and CDR2 is FQGNSA. V was clipped by 1 base and J by 5 bases, with 14 bases between them. The CDR3 nucleotides read TGTGCCAGCAGCTTAGAGTCCCAGCGGGTCGAGACCCAGTACTTC. It encodes CASSLESQRVETQYF. Variable domain in full (rest from reference TRBV7-2 and TRBJ2-5): GAGVSQSPSNKVTEKGKDVELRCDPISGHTALYWYRQSLGQGLEFLIYFQGNSAPDKSGLPSDRFSAERTGGSVSTLTIQRTQQEDSAVYLCASSLESQRVETQYFGPGTRLLVL.

The chain couples TRBV6-5 to TRBJ2-2; D unresolved. CDR1 is MNHEY and CDR2 is SVGAGI in the germline V gene. V lost 6 bases to trimming and J lost 6 bases, with 14 bases between them. The CDR3 extends over 14 amino acids. The DNA of the CDR3 is TGTGCCAGCAGAACGAGGCCCTCAGCCGGGGAGCTGTTTTTT. It codes for CASRTRPSAGELFF.

This clone occurred a few times. V and J are TRBV6-2 or TRBV6-3 and TRBJ2-5; 9 bases are a match to TRBD2. CDR3 length equals 18 residues. The V segment lost 5 bases and the J segment 1 base; nucleotides outside the gene matches: 14. Germline V gene data show CDR1 as MNHEY and CDR2 as SVGEGT. CDR3 amino acids: CASSIGTSPLPGQETQYF. The DNA of the CDR3 is TGTGCCAGCAGTATAGGGACTAGCCCCCTACCCGGCCAAGAGACCCAGTACTTC.

The count of this clone is one. The V call is TRBV6-5, the J call TRBJ1-3; TRBD1 might be the D (5 bases). Deletions cut 2 bases from V and 3 bases from J, with 8 bases between. This CDR3 contains 14 residues. Germline CDR1 reads MNHEY; CDR2 reads SVGAGI. CDR3 loop: CASSYVQGGNTIYF. In DNA form, the CDR3 reads TGTGCCAGCAGTTACGTCCAGGGTGGAAACACCATATATTTT.

The rearrangement joins TRBV7-9 to TRBJ1-3, with 7 bases aligning to TRBD1. The CDR3 has 15 amino acids. The germline V gene has CDR1 SEHNR and CDR2 FQNEAQ (reference sequence). Losses at the gene ends were 4 bases for V and 2 bases for J; bases not matched to a gene: 5. The DNA of the CDR3 is TGTGCCAGCAGCTACAGGGGTAATGCTGGAAACACCATATATTTT. Translating it yields CASSYRGNAGNTIYF. The variable domain in full, with the rest retrieved from reference TRBV7-9 and TRBJ1-3, is DTGVSQNPRHKITKRGQNVTFRCDPISEHNRLYWYRQTLGQGPEFLTYFQNEAQLEKSRLLSDRFSAERPKGSFSTLEIQRTEQGDSAMYLCASSYRGNAGNTIYFGEGSWLTVV.

This rearrangement joins TRBV19 to TRBJ1-6; 9 bases line up with TRBD1. Germline CDR1 is LNHDA and CDR2 is SQIVND (reference sequence). The CDR3 runs 15 residues. Trimming at V came to 5 bases and at J to 7 bases, leaving 6 bases not matched to a gene. CDR3 in amino acids: CASSGGTGKNSPLHF. The CDR3 DNA is TGTGCCAGTAGTGGAGGGACAGGGAAGAATTCACCCCTCCACTTT.

In the case of this clone: Additional DNA sequences in this sample encode the identical CDR3. The chain is built from TRBV18 and TRBJ1-1; 8 nucleotides align to TRBD1. V gave up 4 bases and J gave up 1 base; unmatched junction bases: 2. Germline loops: CDR1 KGHSH, CDR2 LQKENI. This CDR3 has 14 amino acids. The CDR3 nucleotides read TGTGCCAGCTCACGAGGGACAGGGAACACTGAAGCTTTCTTT. Translating gives CASSRGTGNTEAFF. Using reference TRBV18 and TRBJ1-1 for the parts outside the CDR3, the full variable domain is NAGVMQNPRHLVRRRGQEARLRCSPMKGHSHVYWYRQLPEEGLKFMVYLQKENIIDESGMPKERFSAEFPKEGPSILRIQQVVRGDSAAYFCASSRGTGNTEAFFGQGTRLTVV.

The V and J genes are TRBV11-3 and TRBJ1-2, with TRBD1 matching over 8 bases. J gave up 8 bases and V 3 bases, and 5 bases lay outside the gene matches. The CDR3 runs 13 residues. Germline V gene data show CDR1 as SGHNT and CDR2 as YENEEA. CDR3 loop: CASSFDRGLGYTF. CDR3 nucleotide sequence: TGTGCCAGCAGCTTCGACAGGGGATTAGGCTACACCTTC.

This chain connects TRBV1 to TRBJ2-4; no DNA check was done on the table's D call, TRBD1. TRBV1 is a recognized pseudogene. The CDR3 sequence is 13 residues long. The CDR3: CTSSQDRGGGEYF. The CDR3 DNA sequence: TGCACCAGCAGCCAAGATCGAGGGGGCGGTGAGTACTTC.

The chain joins TRBV28 to TRBJ2-7, with 7 bases identical to TRBD1. The germline CDR1 and CDR2 sequences are MDHEN and SYDVKM. This CDR3 region has 14 residues. V was pared by 6 bases and J by 1 base, with 6 bases of the junction left unmatched. In nucleotides, the CDR3 is TGTGCCAGCAGCCCCCCGGGACAGTCCTACGAGCAGTACTTC. This gives the protein CASSPPGQSYEQYF.

The V call is TRBV18, the J call TRBJ2-1; 9 bases are shared with TRBD1. V was clipped by 3 bases and J by 7 bases; unmatched bases: 7. This CDR3 has 15 residues. Germline values: CDR1 KGHSH, CDR2 LQKENI. The CDR3 loop reads CASSPPGQGRNEQFF. CDR3 DNA: TGTGCCAGCTCACCGCCGGGACAGGGAAGGAATGAGCAGTTCTTC.

V usage is TRBV6-5 and J usage is TRBJ2-7; TRBD1 agrees at 9 bases. CDR1 and CDR2 (germline): MNHEY, SVGAGI. V shed 0 bases, J shed 5 bases, and the junction held 8 bases outside the gene matches. This CDR3 region has 16 residues. CDR3 protein: CASSYSYLQGADEQYF. The CDR3 DNA follows: TGTGCCAGCAGTTACTCGTACCTACAGGGGGCCGACGAGCAGTACTTC.

Here the CDR3 reads CASSPNLLAGFPDTQYF. The CDR3 DNA follows: TGTGCCAGCAGCCCAAACCTCCTAGCGGGGTTTCCTGATACGCAGTATTTT. This chain uses TRBV7-2 with TRBJ2-3; 9 bases align to TRBD2. Trimming cost V 5 bases and J 6 bases; bases outside gene matches: 15. The CDR3 runs to 17 residues. Germline V gene sequence: CDR1 SGHTA, CDR2 FQGNSA.

This rearrangement joins TRBV6-5 to TRBJ1-1, with D possibly TRBD1 on 5 matching bases. Germline assignment: CDR1 MNHEY and CDR2 SVGAGI. This CDR3 region has 14 residues. V lost 6 bases to trimming and J lost 4 bases, with 15 bases between them. The CDR3: CASRPGLGGTEAFF. In DNA, the CDR3 is TGTGCCAGCAGACCGGGACTTGGGGGCACTGAAGCTTTCTTT.

The J gene is TRBJ1-6, the V gene TRBV7-9; D is ambiguous. Germline-derived CDR1 and CDR2 are SEHNR and FQNEAQ (reference sequence). Trimming left V 3 bases short and J 10 bases short, with 16 bases between. There are 15 residues in the CDR3. For the CDR3, the DNA is TGTGCCAGCAGCTTGGGGAGCTCTCCTGGCTCACCCCTCCACTTT. As protein: CASSLGSSPGSPLHF.

V and J are TRBV11-2 and TRBJ2-2; weak D call: TRBD2 (6 bases). The CDR3 consists of 14 residues. V was clipped by 4 bases and J by 1 base, with 7 bases between them. Germline lookup yields CDR1 SGHAT and CDR2 FQNNGV. In DNA form, the CDR3 reads TGTGCCAGCAGCTATAGCGGGAACACCGGGGAGCTGTTTTTT. Residues: CASSYSGNTGELFF.

The chain carries TRBV18 and TRBJ1-2; 7 positions agree with TRBD1. The CDR3 has 15 residues. J gave up 2 bases and V 2 bases, and 5 bases lay outside the gene matches. Germline CDR1 reads KGHSH; CDR2 reads LQKENI. Written as DNA, the CDR3 is TGTGCCAGCTCACCAAGGACAGGAGCCAACTATGGCTACACCTTC. This gives the protein CASSPRTGANYGYTF.

Turning to this clone: Germline is not matched at one junction end, which may reflect a read error. In the same sample, other DNA sequences code for this CDR3. The chain combines TRBV19 with TRBJ1-1; 9 bases map to TRBD1. Germline assignment: CDR1 LNHDA and CDR2 SQIVND (reference sequence). CDR3 size: 15 residues. CDR3 DNA sequence: TGTGCCAGTAGCGTGGGACAGGGTTCGAACTCTGAAGCTTTCTTT. Encoded protein: CASSVGQGSNSEAFF.

J is TRBJ1-6 and V is TRBV7-9, with D unresolved. CDR1 and CDR2 (germline): SEHNR, FQNEAQ (reference sequence). The CDR3 runs to 16 residues. Deletions cut 2 bases from V and 0 bases from J, with 8 bases between. The CDR3 here is CASSLMRSSYNSPLHF. The CDR3 DNA follows: TGTGCCAGCAGCTTAATGCGGAGCTCCTATAATTCACCCCTCCACTTT.

In its sample, this clone was seen once. The chain recombines TRBV5-1 with TRBJ2-7, with TRBD2 identical over 12 bases. V trimming: 1 base; J trimming: 7 bases; junction bases outside the gene matches: 15. The CDR3 consists of 18 residues. Germline lookup yields CDR1 SGHRS and CDR2 YFSETQ. The CDR3 sequence is CASSLKASGRAVGWEQYF. The CDR3 DNA is TGCGCCAGCAGCTTGAAAGCTAGCGGGAGGGCCGTTGGTTGGGAGCAGTACTTC.

The chain employs TRBV2 and TRBJ2-5; TRBD2 aligns across 14 bases. Trimming cost V 5 bases and J 5 bases; bases outside gene matches: 7. Per germline, CDR1 SNHLY and CDR2 FYNNEI. The CDR3 extends over 16 amino acids. The DNA of the CDR3 is TGTGCCAGCAGTTCGACTAGCGGGAGGGCGAGGGAGACCCAGTACTTC. It translates to CASSSTSGRARETQYF.

V gene TRBV19 combines with J gene TRBJ1-1; D gene uncertain. There are 12 residues in the CDR3. In germline, CDR1 is LNHDA, CDR2 SQIVND (reference sequence). V dropped 5 bases and J dropped 5 bases, with 9 bases sitting between them. CDR3 coding DNA: TGTGCCAGTAGTTCCCGCCAGACTGAAGCTTTCTTT. This encodes CASSSRQTEAFF.

The rearrangement uses TRBV5-8 and TRBJ1-1, with 8 bases aligning to TRBD1. Germline lookup yields CDR1 SGHTS and CDR2 YDEGEE. The CDR3 length is 16 residues. The V gene end was trimmed by 0 bases and the J gene end by 2 bases; junction bases not matched to a gene: 6. CDR3 sequence (DNA): TGTGCCAGCAGCTTGGCAGGGGGCAAGGGAAACACTGAAGCTTTCTTT. It codes for CASSLAGGKGNTEAFF.

This chain connects TRBV7-9 to TRBJ1-5, with 7 bases matching TRBD1. Germline assignment: CDR1 SEHNR and CDR2 FQNEAQ (reference sequence). The CDR3 loop spans 14 amino acids. The trim removed 3 bases at V and 4 bases at J, leaving 3 bases unmatched. The DNA of the CDR3 is TGTGCCAGCAGCTTTGGGACAGAGAATCAGCCCCAGCATTTT. Its translation: CASSFGTENQPQHF.

The V call is TRBV11-2, the J call TRBJ2-2; 10 bases map to TRBD1. The CDR3 is 14 amino acids. With 5 bases clipped from V and 5 bases from J, the junction kept 2 bases outside the gene matches. The germline V gene has CDR1 SGHAT and CDR2 FQNNGV. Here the CDR3 DNA reads TGTGCCAGCAGCCCGGGACAGGGGACCGGGGAGCTGTTTTTT. Its translation: CASSPGQGTGELFF.